This T cell receptor beta chain was captured by sequencing in a study of blood T cell repertoires in COVID-19. The germline CDR1 and CDR2 sequences are SGHTA and FQGTGA. V was cut by 5 bases and J by 2 bases, with 18 bases left in between. The CDR3 is made up of 16 amino acids. The repertoire was sequenced with immunoSEQ multiplex PCR; TCRdb's copy has only in-frame clones and lacks some. The top ten clones hold about 1.7% of a sample with roughly 100,000 clones, 85% of them seen once. The clonotype comes from a woman aged 70 to 79 with active or convalescent COVID-19. The sequenced sample consisted of peripheral blood. V gene TRBV7-3 combines with J gene TRBJ2-5, with D possibly matching TRBD2 (6 bases). As DNA, the CDR3 is TGTGCCAGCAGCCGGGGGAACATGGGCGTTCAAGAGACCCAGTACTTC. It specifies CASSRGNMGVQETQYF.